A selection of T cell receptor beta chains follows, all from one sample in a study of T cell responses to AZD1222 COVID-19 vaccine. The table came from immunoSEQ multiplex PCR; TCRdb's copy has only in-frame clones and leaves some out. The sample includes around 180,000 clones, roughly 93% of them seen just once. This specimen was peripheral blood, taken on day 0 of AZD1222 vaccination. The receptor set was obtained from an adult in good health. Each CDR3 is given with its conserved first and last residue. A D gene is named only where the DNA matches it firmly. Clone sizes are given selectively: once, few, many, or a class where the clone is expanded.

CDR3 protein: CASSLGDHYGYTF
CDR3 DNA: TGTGCCAGCAGCCTCGGGGACCACTATGGCTACACCTTC
V gene: TRBV14
clone size: -
D gene: -
J gene: TRBJ1-2

CDR3 protein: CASSVHGWPGGNTIYF
CDR3 DNA: TGTGCCAGCAGCGTTCACGGGTGGCCTGGTGGGAACACCATATATTTT
V gene: TRBV9
clone size: once
D gene: -
J gene: TRBJ1-3

CDR3 protein: CASSLFAAEDQPQHF
CDR3 DNA: TGTGCCAGCAGTTTATTTGCGGCCGAAGATCAGCCCCAGCATTTT
V gene: TRBV28
clone size: -
D gene: -
J gene: TRBJ1-5

CDR3 protein: CASSTGVSSGNTIYF
CDR3 DNA: TGTGCCAGTAGTACGGGGGTCAGCTCTGGAAACACCATATATTTT
V gene: TRBV19
clone size: -
D gene: -
J gene: TRBJ1-3

CDR3 protein: CSASPDRGYGYTF
CDR3 DNA: TGCAGTGCTAGTCCTGACAGGGGTTACGGCTACACCTTC
V gene: TRBV20-1
clone size: -
D gene: TRBD1
J gene: TRBJ1-2

CDR3 protein: CASSESMETQYF
CDR3 DNA: TGTGCCAGCAGCGAAAGTATGGAGACCCAGTACTTC
V gene: TRBV9
clone size: -
D gene: -
J gene: TRBJ2-5

CDR3 protein: CASSGPPGELFF
CDR3 DNA: TGTGCCAGCAGTGGACCCCCCGGGGAGCTGTTTTTT
V gene: TRBV2
clone size: -
D gene: -
J gene: TRBJ2-2

CDR3 protein: CASSLGQVQAFF
CDR3 DNA: TGTGCCAGCTCACTCGGACAGGTTCAAGCTTTCTTT
V gene: TRBV18
clone size: -
D gene: TRBD1
J gene: TRBJ1-1

CDR3 protein: CASMATGVTGELFF
CDR3 DNA: TGTGCCAGCATGGCGACAGGAGTCACCGGGGAGCTGTTTTTT
V gene: TRBV6-5
clone size: -
D gene: -
J gene: TRBJ2-2

CDR3 protein: CASSTDSYYGYTF
CDR3 DNA: TGTGCCAGCAGCACTGACAGCTACTATGGCTACACCTTC
V gene: TRBV7-9
clone size: -
D gene: -
J gene: TRBJ1-2

CDR3 protein: CASSLGTAQPQHF
CDR3 DNA: TGTGCCAGTAGTCTCGGGACAGCACAGCCCCAGCATTTT
V gene: TRBV19
clone size: -
D gene: TRBD1
J gene: TRBJ1-5

CDR3 protein: CASSYLGTGELFF
CDR3 DNA: TGTGCCAGCAGTTACTTAGGGACCGGGGAGCTGTTTTTT
V gene: TRBV6-5
clone size: -
D gene: -
J gene: TRBJ2-2

CDR3 protein: CATSRDTEAFF
CDR3 DNA: TGTGCCACCAGCAGAGACACTGAAGCTTTCTTT
V gene: TRBV15
clone size: once
D gene: -
J gene: TRBJ1-1

CDR3 protein: CATSTTGRNQPQHF
CDR3 DNA: TGTGCCACCAGTACCACAGGGAGAAATCAGCCCCAGCATTTT
V gene: TRBV24-1
clone size: -
D gene: -
J gene: TRBJ1-5

CDR3 protein: CASSYNRGPNTEAFF
CDR3 DNA: TGTGCCAGCAGCTACAACAGGGGCCCGAACACTGAAGCTTTCTTT
V gene: TRBV7-9
clone size: -
D gene: TRBD1
J gene: TRBJ1-1

CDR3 protein: CASSLGRGSTEAFF
CDR3 DNA: TGTGCCAGCAGCTTGGGGAGGGGTAGCACTGAAGCTTTCTTT
V gene: TRBV7-3
clone size: -
D gene: -
J gene: TRBJ1-1

CDR3 protein: CASSSGGGRETQYF
CDR3 DNA: TGTGCCAGCAGCTCCGGGGGGGGACGGGAGACCCAGTACTTC
V gene: TRBV6-5
clone size: -
D gene: TRBD2
J gene: TRBJ2-5

CDR3 protein: CASSPNPRGGSYTF
CDR3 DNA: TGTGCCAGCAGCCCAAATCCCAGGGGAGGGAGCTACACCTTC
V gene: TRBV7-8
clone size: -
D gene: -
J gene: TRBJ1-2

CDR3 protein: CASSAGTTATNEKLFF
CDR3 DNA: TGCGCCAGCAGCGCGGGGACAACTGCAACTAATGAAAAACTGTTTTTT
V gene: TRBV5-1
clone size: -
D gene: -
J gene: TRBJ1-4

CDR3 protein: CASSQFYYTEAFF
CDR3 DNA: TGTGCCAGCAGCCAATTCTATTACACTGAAGCTTTCTTT
V gene: TRBV3-1/TRBV3-2
clone size: -
D gene: -
J gene: TRBJ1-1

CDR3 protein: CASSATGGHPYEQYF
CDR3 DNA: TGTGCCAGTAGTGCCACAGGGGGGCACCCCTACGAGCAGTACTTT
V gene: TRBV19
clone size: -
D gene: TRBD1
J gene: TRBJ2-7

CDR3 protein: CASSVGTAGELFF
CDR3 DNA: TGTGCCAGCAGCGTAGGTACGGCCGGGGAGCTGTTTTTT
V gene: TRBV9
clone size: -
D gene: -
J gene: TRBJ2-2

CDR3 protein: CASSPGTSGREGAKNIQYF
CDR3 DNA: TGTGCCAGCAGCCCCGGGACTAGCGGGAGGGAAGGAGCCAAAAACATTCAGTACTTC
V gene: TRBV14
clone size: -
D gene: TRBD2
J gene: TRBJ2-4

CDR3 protein: CSASLNEQYF
CDR3 DNA: TGCAGTGCTAGCTTGAACGAGCAGTACTTC
V gene: TRBV20-1
clone size: once
D gene: -
J gene: TRBJ2-7

CDR3 protein: CSVAGSEGQPQHF
CDR3 DNA: TGCAGCGTTGCTGGGAGTGAGGGTCAGCCCCAGCATTTT
V gene: TRBV29-1
clone size: -
D gene: -
J gene: TRBJ1-5

CDR3 protein: CASSMGQLTDTQYF
CDR3 DNA: TGTGCCAGTAGCATGGGACAGCTAACAGATACGCAGTATTTT
V gene: TRBV19
clone size: -
D gene: TRBD1
J gene: TRBJ2-3

CDR3 protein: CASWTPGLSGELFF
CDR3 DNA: TGTGCCAGCTGGACCCCTGGGCTTTCCGGGGAGCTGTTTTTT
V gene: TRBV18
clone size: -
D gene: -
J gene: TRBJ2-2

CDR3 protein: CASSIGTGFRSEAFF
CDR3 DNA: TGTGCCAGTAGTATTGGGACAGGGTTCAGGTCTGAAGCTTTCTTT
V gene: TRBV19
clone size: -
D gene: TRBD1
J gene: TRBJ1-1

CDR3 protein: CASRGQSNQPQHF
CDR3 DNA: TGTGCCAGCAGGGGACAGAGCAATCAGCCCCAGCATTTT
V gene: TRBV6-5
clone size: -
D gene: TRBD1
J gene: TRBJ1-5

CDR3 protein: CATVIYRRSPGQSNQPQHF
CDR3 DNA: TGTGCCACGGTGATATACAGGAGGAGCCCGGGCCAAAGCAATCAGCCCCAGCATTTT
V gene: TRBV24-1
clone size: -
D gene: -
J gene: TRBJ1-5

CDR3 protein: CASSRQGVVGTEAFF
CDR3 DNA: TGTGCCAGCAGTCGACAGGGGGTGGTCGGGACTGAAGCTTTCTTT
V gene: TRBV27
clone size: -
D gene: TRBD1
J gene: TRBJ1-1

CDR3 protein: CASSKASFLDPKNIQYF
CDR3 DNA: TGTGCCAGCAGCAAAGCGTCCTTCCTGGACCCCAAAAACATTCAGTACTTC
V gene: TRBV21-1
clone size: -
D gene: -
J gene: TRBJ2-4

CDR3 protein: CASTDGFRGTDTQYF
CDR3 DNA: TGTGCCAGCACCGACGGCTTCAGGGGCACAGATACGCAGTATTTT
V gene: TRBV6-5
clone size: -
D gene: -
J gene: TRBJ2-3

CDR3 protein: CASSKTRDRSYEQYF
CDR3 DNA: TGTGCCAGCAGCAAAACCCGGGACAGGTCCTACGAGCAGTACTTC
V gene: TRBV5-8
clone size: few
D gene: TRBD1
J gene: TRBJ2-7

CDR3 protein: CASSLVGDSSSYEQYF
CDR3 DNA: TGTGCCAGCAGCTTGGTGGGCGACTCTAGCTCCTACGAGCAGTACTTC
V gene: TRBV5-8
clone size: -
D gene: -
J gene: TRBJ2-7

CDR3 protein: CASSWGAPGLPPGTYEQYF
CDR3 DNA: TGTGCCAGCAGTTGGGGTGCCCCGGGACTCCCCCCCGGAACCTACGAGCAGTACTTC
V gene: TRBV27
clone size: -
D gene: -
J gene: TRBJ2-7

CDR3 protein: CASSEAISGAVSNQPQHF
CDR3 DNA: TGTGCCAGCAGTGAAGCGATTTCGGGGGCGGTTAGCAATCAGCCCCAGCATTTT
V gene: TRBV6-1
clone size: -
D gene: -
J gene: TRBJ1-5

CDR3 protein: CATSVDDREFNYGYTF
CDR3 DNA: TGTGCCACCAGTGTGGACGACAGGGAGTTTAACTATGGCTACACCTTC
V gene: TRBV24-1
clone size: -
D gene: TRBD1
J gene: TRBJ1-2

CDR3 protein: CASSPGDGAGNQPQHF
CDR3 DNA: TGTGCCAGCTCACCAGGAGACGGGGCAGGCAATCAGCCCCAGCATTTT
V gene: TRBV18
clone size: -
D gene: -
J gene: TRBJ1-5

CDR3 protein: CASSLTRDMSYEQYF
CDR3 DNA: TGTGCCAGCAGCTTAACACGGGATATGTCCTACGAGCAGTACTTC
V gene: TRBV7-2
clone size: -
D gene: -
J gene: TRBJ2-7

CDR3 protein: CASGVGPGYTF
CDR3 DNA: TGTGCCAGCGGGGTAGGACCTGGCTACACCTTC
V gene: TRBV6-5
clone size: -
D gene: -
J gene: TRBJ1-2

CDR3 protein: CASRYGTPYGYTF
CDR3 DNA: TGTGCCAGTAGATACGGGACACCTTATGGCTACACCTTC
V gene: TRBV19
clone size: -
D gene: -
J gene: TRBJ1-2

CDR3 protein: CATSRDRATSWELFF
CDR3 DNA: TGTGCCACCAGCAGAGATCGGGCAACCTCGTGGGAGCTGTTTTTT
V gene: TRBV15
clone size: -
D gene: -
J gene: TRBJ2-2

CDR3 protein: CASSRGLAGGPETQYF
CDR3 DNA: TGTGCCAGCAGCCGGGGACTAGCGGGAGGGCCTGAGACCCAGTACTTC
V gene: TRBV7-8
clone size: -
D gene: TRBD2
J gene: TRBJ2-5

CDR3 protein: CASSPPMLSTEAFF
CDR3 DNA: TGTGCCAGCAGCCCCCCCATGCTCTCCACTGAAGCTTTCTTT
V gene: TRBV7-8
clone size: -
D gene: -
J gene: TRBJ1-1

CDR3 protein: CASSQQVGPYEQYF
CDR3 DNA: TGTGCCAGCAGCCAGCAGGTGGGGCCTTACGAGCAGTACTTC
V gene: TRBV7-8
clone size: once
D gene: -
J gene: TRBJ2-7

CDR3 protein: CSAREAVPLHF
CDR3 DNA: TGCAGTGCTAGAGAGGCGGTACCCCTCCACTTT
V gene: TRBV20-1
clone size: -
D gene: -
J gene: TRBJ1-6

CDR3 protein: CSVESGYEQYF
CDR3 DNA: TGCAGCGTTGAATCAGGGTACGAGCAGTACTTC
V gene: TRBV29-1
clone size: -
D gene: -
J gene: TRBJ2-7

CDR3 protein: CASSSPDSTPSYEQYF
CDR3 DNA: TGTGCCAGTAGTTCCCCGGACTCAACCCCCTCCTACGAGCAGTACTTC
V gene: TRBV19
clone size: -
D gene: -
J gene: TRBJ2-7

CDR3 protein: CASSLVSGRKVEQFF
CDR3 DNA: TGTGCCAGCAGCTTAGTAAGCGGGAGGAAGGTTGAGCAGTTCTTC
V gene: TRBV11-2
clone size: -
D gene: TRBD2
J gene: TRBJ2-1

CDR3 protein: CASSLVGRGGGTDTQYF
CDR3 DNA: TGTGCCAGCAGCTTAGTTGGCCGGGGCGGGGGCACAGATACGCAGTATTTT
V gene: TRBV11-2
clone size: -
D gene: -
J gene: TRBJ2-3

CDR3 protein: CSVLRRALARDNEQFF
CDR3 DNA: TGCAGCGTCCTCAGGAGGGCCCTAGCCCGCGACAATGAGCAGTTCTTC
V gene: TRBV29-1
clone size: -
D gene: -
J gene: TRBJ2-1

CDR3 protein: CASSEALGGNQPQHF
CDR3 DNA: TGTGCCAGCAGTGAAGCCCTAGGGGGGAATCAGCCCCAGCATTTT
V gene: TRBV6-1
clone size: -
D gene: -
J gene: TRBJ1-5

CDR3 protein: CASGFRQGGETQYF
CDR3 DNA: TGTGCCAGCGGCTTTCGCCAGGGGGGAGAGACCCAGTACTTC
V gene: TRBV28
clone size: -
D gene: -
J gene: TRBJ2-5

CDR3 protein: CASSRAKGITEAFF
CDR3 DNA: TGTGCCAGCAGCCGAGCTAAAGGGATCACTGAAGCTTTCTTT
V gene: TRBV14
clone size: once
D gene: -
J gene: TRBJ1-1

CDR3 protein: CASSYPDRFAEQYF
CDR3 DNA: TGTGCCAGCAGTTACCCGGACAGGTTTGCCGAGCAGTACTTC
V gene: TRBV6-2/TRBV6-3
clone size: once
D gene: TRBD1
J gene: TRBJ2-7

CDR3 protein: CASSLASSINEQFF
CDR3 DNA: TGTGCCAGCAGCTTAGCTTCTAGCATCAATGAGCAGTTCTTC
V gene: TRBV11-2
clone size: once
D gene: -
J gene: TRBJ2-1